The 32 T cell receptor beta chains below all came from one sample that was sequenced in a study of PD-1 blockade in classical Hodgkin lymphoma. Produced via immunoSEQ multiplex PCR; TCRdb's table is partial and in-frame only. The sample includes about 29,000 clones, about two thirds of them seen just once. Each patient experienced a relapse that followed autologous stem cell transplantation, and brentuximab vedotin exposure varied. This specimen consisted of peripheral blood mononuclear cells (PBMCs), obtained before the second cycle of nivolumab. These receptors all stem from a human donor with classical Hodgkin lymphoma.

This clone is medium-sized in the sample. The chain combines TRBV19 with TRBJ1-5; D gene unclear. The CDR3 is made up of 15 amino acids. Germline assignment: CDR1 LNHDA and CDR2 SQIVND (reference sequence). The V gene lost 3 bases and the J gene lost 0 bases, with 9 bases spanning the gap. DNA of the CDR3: TGTGCCAGTAGTATCTTGTATGCTAGCAATCAGCCCCAGCATTTT. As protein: CASSILYASNQPQHF.

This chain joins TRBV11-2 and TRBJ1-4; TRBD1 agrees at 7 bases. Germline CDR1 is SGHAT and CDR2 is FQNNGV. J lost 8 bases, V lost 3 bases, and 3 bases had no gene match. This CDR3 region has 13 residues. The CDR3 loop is CASSLGQSEKLFF. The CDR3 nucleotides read TGTGCCAGCAGCTTGGGACAGAGCGAAAAACTGTTTTTT. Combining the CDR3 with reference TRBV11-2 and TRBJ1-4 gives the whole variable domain EAGVAQSPRYKIIEKRQSVAFWCNPISGHATLYWYQQILGQGPKLLIQFQNNGVVDDSQLPKDRFSAERLKGVDSTLKIQPAKLEDSAVYLCASSLGQSEKLFFGSGTQLSVL.

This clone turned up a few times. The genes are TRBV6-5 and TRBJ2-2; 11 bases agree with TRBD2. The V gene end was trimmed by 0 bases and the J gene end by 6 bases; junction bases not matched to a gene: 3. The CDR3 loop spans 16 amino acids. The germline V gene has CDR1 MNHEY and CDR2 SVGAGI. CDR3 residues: CASSYSTSGAPGELFF. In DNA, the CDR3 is TGTGCCAGCAGTTACTCGACTAGCGGGGCTCCCGGGGAGCTGTTTTTT.

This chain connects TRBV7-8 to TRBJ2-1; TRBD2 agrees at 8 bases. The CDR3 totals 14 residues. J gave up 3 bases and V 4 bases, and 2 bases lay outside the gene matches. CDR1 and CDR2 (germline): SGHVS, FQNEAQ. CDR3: CASSSSGLYNEQFF. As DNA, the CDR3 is TGTGCCAGCAGCTCTAGCGGGCTCTACAATGAGCAGTTCTTC.

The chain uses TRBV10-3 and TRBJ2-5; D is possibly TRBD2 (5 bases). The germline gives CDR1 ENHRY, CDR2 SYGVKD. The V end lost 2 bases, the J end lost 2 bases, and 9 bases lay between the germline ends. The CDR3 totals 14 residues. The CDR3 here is CAISEGAVQETQYF. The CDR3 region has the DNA TGTGCCATCAGTGAGGGAGCGGTACAAGAGACCCAGTACTTC.

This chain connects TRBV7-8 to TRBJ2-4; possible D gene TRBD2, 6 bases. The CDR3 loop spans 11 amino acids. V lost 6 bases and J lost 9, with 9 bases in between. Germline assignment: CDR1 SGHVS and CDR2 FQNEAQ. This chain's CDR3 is CASSRGGIQYF. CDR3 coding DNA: TGTGCCAGCAGTCGGGGAGGCATTCAGTACTTC.

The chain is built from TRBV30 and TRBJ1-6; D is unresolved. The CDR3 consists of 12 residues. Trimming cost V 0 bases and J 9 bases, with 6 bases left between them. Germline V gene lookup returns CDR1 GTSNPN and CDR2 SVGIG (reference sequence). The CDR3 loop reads CAWSVGSSPLHF. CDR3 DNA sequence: TGTGCCTGGAGTGTAGGGAGTTCACCCCTCCACTTT.

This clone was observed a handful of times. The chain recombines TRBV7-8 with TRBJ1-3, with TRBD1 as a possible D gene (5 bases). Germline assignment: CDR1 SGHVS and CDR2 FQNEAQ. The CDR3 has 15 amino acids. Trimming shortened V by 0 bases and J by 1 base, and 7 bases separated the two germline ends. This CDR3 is CASSLAGGSGNTIYF. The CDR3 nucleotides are TGTGCCAGCAGCTTAGCGGGGGGTTCTGGAAACACCATATATTTT.

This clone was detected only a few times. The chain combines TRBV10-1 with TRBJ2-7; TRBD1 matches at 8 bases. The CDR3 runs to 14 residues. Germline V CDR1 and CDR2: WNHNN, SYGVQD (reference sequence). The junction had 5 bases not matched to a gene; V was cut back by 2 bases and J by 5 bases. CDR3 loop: CASSEEDRVNEQYF. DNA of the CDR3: TGCGCCAGCAGTGAGGAGGACAGGGTAAACGAGCAGTACTTC.

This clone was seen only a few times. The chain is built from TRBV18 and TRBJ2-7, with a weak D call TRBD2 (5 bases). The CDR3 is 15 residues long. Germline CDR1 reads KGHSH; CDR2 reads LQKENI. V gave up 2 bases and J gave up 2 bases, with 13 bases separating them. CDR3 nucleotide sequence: TGTGCCAGCTCACCAGGGGTTAGTAGCGCCTACGAGCAGTACTTC. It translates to CASSPGVSSAYEQYF.

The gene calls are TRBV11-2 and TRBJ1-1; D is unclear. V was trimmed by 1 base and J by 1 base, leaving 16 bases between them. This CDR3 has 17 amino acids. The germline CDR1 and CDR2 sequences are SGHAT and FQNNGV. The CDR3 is CASSLAPIVQANTEAFF. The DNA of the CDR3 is TGTGCCAGCAGCTTAGCCCCTATAGTGCAGGCGAACACTGAAGCTTTCTTT.

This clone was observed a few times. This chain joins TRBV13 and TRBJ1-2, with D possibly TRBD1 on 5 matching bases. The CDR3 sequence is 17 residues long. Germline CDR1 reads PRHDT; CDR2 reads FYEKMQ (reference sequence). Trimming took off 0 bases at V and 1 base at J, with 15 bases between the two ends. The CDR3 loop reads CASSLGLVGDSNYGYTF. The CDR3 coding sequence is TGTGCCAGCAGCTTAGGTCTTGTAGGAGACAGTAACTATGGCTACACCTTC.

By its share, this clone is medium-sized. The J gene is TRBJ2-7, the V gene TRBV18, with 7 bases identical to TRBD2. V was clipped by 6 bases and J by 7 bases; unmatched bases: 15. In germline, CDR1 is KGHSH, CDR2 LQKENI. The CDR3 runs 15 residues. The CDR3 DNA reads TGTGCCAGCTCCAGGGACGGGACTATTGCCCTGGAGCAGTACTTC. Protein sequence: CASSRDGTIALEQYF.

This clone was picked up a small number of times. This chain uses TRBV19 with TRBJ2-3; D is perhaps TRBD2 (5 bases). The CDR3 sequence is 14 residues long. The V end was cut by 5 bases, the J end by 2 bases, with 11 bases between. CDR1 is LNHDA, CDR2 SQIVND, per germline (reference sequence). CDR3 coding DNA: TGTGCCAGTAGTTCCGGACTTCTCACAGATACGCAGTATTTT. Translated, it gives CASSSGLLTDTQYF.

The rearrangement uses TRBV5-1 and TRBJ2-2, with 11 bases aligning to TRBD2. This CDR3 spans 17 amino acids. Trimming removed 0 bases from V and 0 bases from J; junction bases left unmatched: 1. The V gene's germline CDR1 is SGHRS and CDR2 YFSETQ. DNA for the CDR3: TGCGCCAGCAGCTTGGGACTAGCGGGGACGAACACCGGGGAGCTGTTTTTT. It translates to CASSLGLAGTNTGELFF.

CDR3: CASSGLLADTQYF. In DNA, the CDR3 is TGTGCCAGCAGTGGACTCCTGGCAGATACGCAGTATTTT. V and J are TRBV25-1 and TRBJ2-3; D gene unclear. This CDR3 contains 13 residues. Germline lookup yields CDR1 MGHDK and CDR2 SYGVNS. Trimming left V 4 bases short and J 4 bases short, with 9 bases between.

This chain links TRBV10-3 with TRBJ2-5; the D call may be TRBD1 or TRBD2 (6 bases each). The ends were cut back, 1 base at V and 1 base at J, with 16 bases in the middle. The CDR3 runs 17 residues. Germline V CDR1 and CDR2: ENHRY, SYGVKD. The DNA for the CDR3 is TGTGCCATCAGTGAGTTCGAGGGGGAGGACCTCCAAGAGACCCAGTACTTC. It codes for CAISEFEGEDLQETQYF.

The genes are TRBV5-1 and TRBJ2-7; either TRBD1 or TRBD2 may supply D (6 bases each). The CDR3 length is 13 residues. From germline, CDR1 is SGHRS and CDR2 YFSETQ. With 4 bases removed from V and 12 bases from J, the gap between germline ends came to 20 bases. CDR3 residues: CASSAGQGMAVYF. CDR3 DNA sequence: TGCGCCAGCAGCGCGGGGCAGGGGATGGCCGTGTACTTC.

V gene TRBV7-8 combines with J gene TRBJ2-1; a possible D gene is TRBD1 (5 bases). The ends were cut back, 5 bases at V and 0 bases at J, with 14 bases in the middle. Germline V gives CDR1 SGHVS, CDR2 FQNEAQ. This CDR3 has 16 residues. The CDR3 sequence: CASSLGALSSYNEQFF. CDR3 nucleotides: TGTGCCAGCAGCCTAGGGGCATTAAGCTCCTACAATGAGCAGTTCTTC.

The CDR3 region is CASSIGVWNSYEQYF. As DNA, the CDR3 is TGTGCCAGTAGTATAGGCGTCTGGAACTCCTACGAGCAGTACTTC. The rearrangement links TRBV19 to TRBJ2-7; D is undetermined. This CDR3 spans 15 amino acids. Trimming left V 1 base short and J 0 bases short, with 10 bases between. Per germline, CDR1 LNHDA and CDR2 SQIVND (reference sequence).

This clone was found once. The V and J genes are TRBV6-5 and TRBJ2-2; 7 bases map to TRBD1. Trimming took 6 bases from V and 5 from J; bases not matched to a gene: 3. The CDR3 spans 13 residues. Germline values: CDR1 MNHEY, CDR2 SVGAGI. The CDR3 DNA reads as TGTGCCAGCAGGGAGACAGGGACCGGGGAGCTGTTTTTT. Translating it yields CASRETGTGELFF.

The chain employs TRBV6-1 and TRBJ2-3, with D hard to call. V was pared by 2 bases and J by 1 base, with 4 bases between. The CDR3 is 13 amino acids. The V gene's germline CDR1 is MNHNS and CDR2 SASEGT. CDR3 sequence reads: CASSELGTDTQYF. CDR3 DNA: TGTGCCAGCAGTGAATTGGGCACAGATACGCAGTATTTT.

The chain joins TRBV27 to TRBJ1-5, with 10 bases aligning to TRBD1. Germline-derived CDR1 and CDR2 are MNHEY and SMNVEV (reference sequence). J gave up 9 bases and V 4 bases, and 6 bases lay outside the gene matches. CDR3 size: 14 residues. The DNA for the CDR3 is TGTGCCAGCAGTTCCCCGGGACAGGGGATGCCCCAGCATTTT. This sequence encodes CASSSPGQGMPQHF.

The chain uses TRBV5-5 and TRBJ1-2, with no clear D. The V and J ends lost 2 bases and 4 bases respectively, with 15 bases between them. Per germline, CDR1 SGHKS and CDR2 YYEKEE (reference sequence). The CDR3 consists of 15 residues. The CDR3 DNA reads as TGTGCCAGCAGCTTATCGGCAGGTTCAACCTATGGCTACACCTTC. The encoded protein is CASSLSAGSTYGYTF.

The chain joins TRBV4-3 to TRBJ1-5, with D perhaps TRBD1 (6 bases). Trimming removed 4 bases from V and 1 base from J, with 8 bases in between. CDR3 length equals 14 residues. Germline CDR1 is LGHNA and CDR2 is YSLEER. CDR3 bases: TGCGCCAGCAGCCTCCAGGGGAGCAATCAGCCCCAGCATTTT. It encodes CASSLQGSNQPQHF.

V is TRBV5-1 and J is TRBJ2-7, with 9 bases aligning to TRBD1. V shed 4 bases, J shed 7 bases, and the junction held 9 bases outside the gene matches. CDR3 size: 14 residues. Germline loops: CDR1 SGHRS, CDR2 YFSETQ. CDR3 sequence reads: CASSTGDGTGEQYF. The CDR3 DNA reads TGCGCCAGCAGCACCGGGGACGGGACAGGGGAGCAGTACTTC. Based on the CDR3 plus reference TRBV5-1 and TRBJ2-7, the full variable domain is KAGVTQTPRYLIKTRGQQVTLSCSPISGHRSVSWYQQTPGQGLQFLFEYFSETQRNKGNFPGRFSGRQFSNSRSEMNVSTLELGDSALYLCASSTGDGTGEQYFGPGTRLTVT.

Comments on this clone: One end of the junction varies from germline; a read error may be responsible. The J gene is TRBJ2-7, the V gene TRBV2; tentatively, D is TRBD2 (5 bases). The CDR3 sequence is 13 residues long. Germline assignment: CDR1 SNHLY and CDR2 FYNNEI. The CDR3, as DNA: TGTGCCAGCAGTGAAGAGCCGGGGTATCGCTACAACTTC. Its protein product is CASSEEPGYRYNF.

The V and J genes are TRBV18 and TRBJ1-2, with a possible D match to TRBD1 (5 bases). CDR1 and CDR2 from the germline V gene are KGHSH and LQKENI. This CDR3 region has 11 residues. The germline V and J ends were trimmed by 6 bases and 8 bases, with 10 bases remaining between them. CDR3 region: CASSGGRGYTF. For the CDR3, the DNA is TGTGCCAGCTCTGGGGGTCGAGGCTACACCTTC.

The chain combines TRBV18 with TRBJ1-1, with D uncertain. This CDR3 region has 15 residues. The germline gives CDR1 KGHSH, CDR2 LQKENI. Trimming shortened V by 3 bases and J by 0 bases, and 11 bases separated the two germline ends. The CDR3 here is CASSPMEHLNTEAFF. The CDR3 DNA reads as TGTGCCAGCTCACCGATGGAACACCTGAACACTGAAGCTTTCTTT.

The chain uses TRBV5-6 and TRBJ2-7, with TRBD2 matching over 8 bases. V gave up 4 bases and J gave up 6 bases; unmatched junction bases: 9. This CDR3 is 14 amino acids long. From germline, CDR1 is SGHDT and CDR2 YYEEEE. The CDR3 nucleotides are TGTGCCAGCAGCCCCCGTTGGACTAGCTCCGAGCAGTACTTC. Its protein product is CASSPRWTSSEQYF.

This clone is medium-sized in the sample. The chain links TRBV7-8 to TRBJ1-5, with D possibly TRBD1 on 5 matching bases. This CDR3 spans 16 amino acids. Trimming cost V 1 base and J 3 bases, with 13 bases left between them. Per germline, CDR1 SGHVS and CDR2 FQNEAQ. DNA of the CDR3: TGTGCCAGCAGCTTAGACCTTGGGGGATTCAATCAGCCCCAGCATTTT. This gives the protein CASSLDLGGFNQPQHF. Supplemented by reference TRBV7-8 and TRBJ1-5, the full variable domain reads GAGVSQSPRYKVAKRGQDVALRCDPISGHVSLFWYQQALGQGPEFLTYFQNEAQLDKSGLPSDRFFAERPEGSVSTLKIQRTQQEDSAVYLCASSLDLGGFNQPQHFGDGTRLSIL.

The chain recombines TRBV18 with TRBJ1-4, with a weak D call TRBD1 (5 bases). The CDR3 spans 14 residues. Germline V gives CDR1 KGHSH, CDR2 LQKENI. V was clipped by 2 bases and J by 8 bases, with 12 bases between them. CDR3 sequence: CASSPGGREEKLFF. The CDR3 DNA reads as TGTGCCAGCTCACCAGGGGGACGGGAGGAAAAACTGTTTTTT.